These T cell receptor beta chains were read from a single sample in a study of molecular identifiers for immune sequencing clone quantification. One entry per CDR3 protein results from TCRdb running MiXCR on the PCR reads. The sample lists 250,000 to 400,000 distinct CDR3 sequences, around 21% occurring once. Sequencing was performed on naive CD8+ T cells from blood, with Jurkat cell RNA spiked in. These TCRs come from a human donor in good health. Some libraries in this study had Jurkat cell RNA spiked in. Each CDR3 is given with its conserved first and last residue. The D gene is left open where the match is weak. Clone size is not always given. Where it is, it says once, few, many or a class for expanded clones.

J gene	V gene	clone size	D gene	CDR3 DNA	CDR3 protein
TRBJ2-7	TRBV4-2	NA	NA	TGTGCCAGCAGCCAAGTGGACCCGGGAATTCTCCCCTACGAGCAGTACTTC	CASSQVDPGILPYEQYF
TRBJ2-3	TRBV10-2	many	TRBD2	TGCGCCAGCAAGGAAAGCGGGGGCGCGACAGATACGCAGTATTTT	CASKESGGATDTQYF
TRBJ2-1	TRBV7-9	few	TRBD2	TGTGCCAGCAGCTCGGGACTAGCGGGGGCCGGGGGTGAGCAGTTCTTC	CASSSGLAGAGGEQFF
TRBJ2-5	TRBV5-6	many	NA	TGTGCCAGCAGCAGTTTGCAGGAGACCCAGTACTTC	CASSSLQETQYF
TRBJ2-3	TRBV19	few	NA	TGTGCCAGTAGTATATCGGGCGCCTCGTGGCTGGATACGCAGTATTTT	CASSISGASWLDTQYF
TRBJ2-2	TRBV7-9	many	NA	TGTGCCAGCAGCTCTTCGTGGCTCGGCCGACAGGAGCTGTTTTTT	CASSSSWLGRQELFF
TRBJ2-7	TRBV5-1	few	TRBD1	TGCGCCAGCAGCTTGGACCGGACAGGGAGCTCCTACGAGCAGTACTTC	CASSLDRTGSSYEQYF
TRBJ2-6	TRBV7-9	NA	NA	TGTGCCAGCAGCCCACCATTTGGATCCGGGGCCAACGTCCTGACTTTC	CASSPPFGSGANVLTF
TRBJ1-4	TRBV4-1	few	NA	TGCGCCAGCAGCCAACAGGCAACTAATGAAAAACTGTTTTTT	CASSQQATNEKLFF
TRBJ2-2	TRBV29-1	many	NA	TGCAGCGTTACAGGACGGAGACCGAACACCGGGGAGCTGTTTTTT	CSVTGRRPNTGELFF
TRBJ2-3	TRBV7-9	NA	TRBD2	TGTGCCAGCAGCCCCCCGTTTTTGGTCCTAGCGGGAGAGGTCGGCACAGATACGCAGTATTTT	CASSPPFLVLAGEVGTDTQYF
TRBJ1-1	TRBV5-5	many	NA	TGTGCCAGCAGCTTGGAGGGATCCGCAGTTGAAGCTTTCTTT	CASSLEGSAVEAFF
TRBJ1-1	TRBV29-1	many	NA	TGCAGCGTTGGGACAGTGAACACTGAAGCTTTCTTT	CSVGTVNTEAFF
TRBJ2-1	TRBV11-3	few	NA	TGTGCCAGCAGCTTCGGGGGCGATGATGAGCAGTTCTTC	CASSFGGDDEQFF
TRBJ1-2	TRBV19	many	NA	TGTGCCAGTAGTATCGGGGTATCGGACTATGGCTACACCTTC	CASSIGVSDYGYTF
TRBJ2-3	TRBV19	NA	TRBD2	TGTGCCAGTAGTCCCCTCGGGGGGAGGGGCACAGATACGCAGTATTTT	CASSPLGGRGTDTQYF